This T cell receptor (beta chain) was profiled in a study of CD8 T cells in Susac syndrome. Study-level findings and limits: The CD4+ T cell repertoires in Susac syndrome did not show any clonal expansion.

Turning to this clonotype: Its antigen is not known.

Roughly 0.45 to 1 ug RNA was reverse transcribed with random hexamers. Amplification of TCR beta CDR3 by immunoSEQ multiplex PCR spanned 54 Vbeta and 13 Jbeta. Using its own MiXCR run on the immunoSEQ multiplex PCR reads, TCRdb lists one record per CDR3 protein. The sample gives under 200,000 distinct CDR3 sequences, over 75% of which show up once; roughly 0.087% is in the top ten. Sequencing targeted TCR beta in blood CD8+ and CD4+ T cells. The source is a human donor with Susac syndrome. Sequencing input: CD4+ T cells from PBMCs.

CDR3 in amino acids: CASSSPGVNYGYTF. CDR3 in DNA: TGTGCCAGCAGCTCACCGGGAGTTAACTATGGCTACACCTTC. The chain has TRBV7-3 and TRBJ1-2; D is undetermined. Trimming pared 4 bases from V and 1 base from J, leaving 10 bases between. CDR3 length: 14 amino acids. Looked up from germline, CDR1 is SGHTA and CDR2 is FQGTGA.